These 32 T cell receptor beta chains originate from one sample sequenced in a study of T cells after yellow fever vaccination. TCRdb passed the 5' RACE reads through MiXCR, listing each CDR3 protein once. The sample consists of about 630,000 distinct CDR3 sequences, around 12% of them appearing once. The sequencing used PBMCs, collected on the day of the yellow fever booster vaccination. These receptors all come from a man aged 30 to 45 who received the YFV17D yellow fever vaccine.

The gene calls are TRBV6-6 and TRBJ1-6; D call uncertain. The CDR3 runs to 12 residues. V was cut by 2 bases and J by 11 bases, with 7 bases left in between. CDR1 is MNHNY, CDR2 SVGAGI, per germline (reference sequence). DNA of the CDR3: TGTGCCAGCAGTTACGTAGGAACACCCCTCCACTTT. Its translation is CASSYVGTPLHF.

The gene calls are TRBV5-6 and TRBJ2-4, with no clear D. Germline CDR1 is SGHDT and CDR2 is YYEEEE. Trimming took 0 bases from V and 0 from J, leaving 7 bases between them. CDR3 length equals 15 residues. This chain's CDR3 is CASSLGMGAKNIQYF. The CDR3 DNA follows: TGTGCCAGCAGCTTGGGGATGGGAGCCAAAAACATTCAGTACTTC. The whole variable domain, filled in from reference TRBV5-6 and TRBJ2-4, reads DAGVTQSPTHLIKTRGQQVTLRCSPKSGHDTVSWYQQALGQGPQFIFQYYEEEERQRGNFPDRFSGHQFPNYSSELNVNALLLGDSALYLCASSLGMGAKNIQYFGAGTRLSVL.

This chain links TRBV29-1 with TRBJ2-5; perhaps TRBD2 as D (5 bases). Germline CDR1 and CDR2: SQVTM and ANQGSEA. Deletions cut 3 bases from V and 3 bases from J, with 8 bases between. There are 12 residues in the CDR3. The CDR3 spells CSVDGGEETQYF. Written as DNA, the CDR3 is TGCAGCGTTGACGGAGGAGAAGAGACCCAGTACTTC. The whole variable domain, remainder taken from reference TRBV29-1 and TRBJ2-5, is SAVISQKPSRDICQRGTSLTIQCQVDSQVTMMFWYRQQPGQSLTLIATANQGSEATYESGFVIDKFPISRPNLTFSTLTVSNMSPEDSSIYLCSVDGGEETQYFGPGTRLLVL.

This clonotype has a handful of counts. The chain uses TRBV7-3 and TRBJ2-1; TRBD2 agrees at 16 bases. CDR1 is SGHTA, CDR2 FQGTGA, per germline. V was clipped by 0 bases and J by 10 bases; unmatched bases: 3. The CDR3 loop spans 16 amino acids. The CDR3 loop reads CASSLTPGLAGGEQFF. CDR3 sequence (DNA): TGTGCCAGCAGCTTAACCCCGGGACTAGCGGGAGGGGAGCAGTTCTTC.

Notes on this clonotype: One end of the junction fails to match germline, which may point to a read error. V is TRBV7-9 and J is TRBJ2-1; 8 nucleotides agree with TRBD1. CDR1 is SEHNR and CDR2 is FQNEAQ in the germline V gene (reference sequence). The CDR3 sequence is 13 residues long. CDR3 protein: CAISTGQVGEQFF. The CDR3 DNA follows: TGTGCCATCAGCACGGGACAGGTCGGTGAGCAGTTCTTC.

The V gene is TRBV12-3 or TRBV12-4, the J gene TRBJ2-1; 8 positions match TRBD1. This CDR3 has 14 amino acids. Trimming cost V 5 bases and J 7 bases; bases outside gene matches: 7. CDR3 DNA: TGTGCCAGCAGTCCATGGACAGGGTTAAATGAGCAGTTCTTC. Translation: CASSPWTGLNEQFF.

The genes are TRBV10-3 and TRBJ1-2; 8 bases are a match to TRBD1. The CDR3 is 15 amino acids. Looked up from germline, CDR1 is ENHRY and CDR2 is SYGVKD. The V segment lost 6 bases and the J segment 7 bases; nucleotides outside the gene matches: 13. The CDR3 here is CAISGGQGFFIGYTF. CDR3 nucleotides: TGTGCCATCAGCGGTGGACAGGGATTTTTTATTGGCTACACCTTC.

The chain couples TRBV11-2 to TRBJ2-1, with D unresolved. V shed 3 bases and J shed 6 bases, with 9 bases lying between them. This CDR3 has 13 amino acids. Germline assignment: CDR1 SGHAT and CDR2 FQNNGV. CDR3 amino acids: CASSFSSLNEQFF. The CDR3 bases are TGTGCCAGCAGCTTTAGTTCTCTCAATGAGCAGTTCTTC.

This clonotype occurred a few times. The chain carries TRBV5-1 and TRBJ2-5; possible D gene TRBD2, 5 bases. V lost 0 bases to trimming and J lost 2 bases, with 11 bases between them. There are 15 residues in the CDR3. Germline V gene sequence: CDR1 SGHRS, CDR2 YFSETQ. The CDR3 region has the DNA TGCGCCAGCAGCTTGGGTAGTGAGGGTCAAGAGACCCAGTACTTC. This gives the protein CASSLGSEGQETQYF. Full variable domain (remainder filled in from reference TRBV5-1 and TRBJ2-5): KAGVTQTPRYLIKTRGQQVTLSCSPISGHRSVSWYQQTPGQGLQFLFEYFSETQRNKGNFPGRFSGRQFSNSRSEMNVSTLELGDSALYLCASSLGSEGQETQYFGPGTRLLVL.

The chain is built from TRBV29-1 and TRBJ2-3; TRBD2 matches 14 bases. The CDR3 is 15 residues long. CDR1 is SQVTM, CDR2 ANQGSEA, per germline. V dropped 7 bases and J dropped 4; count of bases not matched to a gene: 7. The CDR3 here is CSAGLGLAGADTQYF. Written as DNA, the CDR3 is TGCAGCGCGGGTTTGGGACTAGCGGGAGCAGATACGCAGTATTTT.

Many counts were recorded for this clonotype. CDR3 nucleotides: TGCGCCAGCAGCCCGGGACTAGCGGGAAACGATGAGCAGTTCTTC. This encodes CASSPGLAGNDEQFF. The chain couples TRBV5-1 to TRBJ2-1, with 13 bases aligning to TRBD2. The germline gives CDR1 SGHRS, CDR2 YFSETQ. CDR3 length: 15 residues. Losses at the gene ends were 4 bases for V and 8 bases for J; bases not matched to a gene: 6.

A few counts support this clonotype. This chain joins TRBV20-1 and TRBJ2-3; the D is unclear. The CDR3 runs to 14 residues. Germline V gene data show CDR1 as DFQATT and CDR2 as SNEGSKA (reference sequence). V was clipped by 1 base and J by 0 bases, with 8 bases between them. The CDR3 reads CSARGTDSTDTQYF. The CDR3 DNA sequence: TGCAGTGCTAGAGGGACGGATAGCACAGATACGCAGTATTTT.

This chain links TRBV5-1 with TRBJ2-3, with D hard to call. The CDR3 consists of 16 residues. V gave up 0 bases and J gave up 2 bases, with 13 bases separating them. CDR1 is SGHRS and CDR2 is YFSETQ in the germline V gene. The CDR3 DNA reads TGCGCCAGCAGCTTGGGGGCTAGGACGGCCACAGATACGCAGTATTTT. Residues: CASSLGARTATDTQYF.

This chain uses TRBV6-5 with TRBJ1-2; D ambiguous. The CDR3 has 11 amino acids. The V gene lost 6 bases and the J gene lost 4 bases, with 6 bases spanning the gap. Per germline, CDR1 MNHEY and CDR2 SVGAGI. CDR3 bases: TGTGCCAGCAGATCTGGCTATGGCTACACCTTC. Its protein product is CASRSGYGYTF.

This clonotype was seen a few times. The chain combines TRBV20-1 with TRBJ2-1; TRBD2 matches 9 bases. Germline assignment: CDR1 DFQATT and CDR2 SNEGSKA (reference sequence). J lost 5 bases, V lost 2 bases, and 7 bases had no gene match. This CDR3 has 15 residues. As DNA, the CDR3 is TGCAGTGCTAGACCTAGCGGGACCGCCAACAATGAGCAGTTCTTC. It specifies CSARPSGTANNEQFF.

This clonotype was recorded many times. The V and J genes are TRBV15 and TRBJ2-1, with D maybe TRBD1 (5 bases). The germline gives CDR1 LNHNV, CDR2 YYDKDF (reference sequence). The CDR3 sequence is 14 residues long. Trimming took off 2 bases at V and 8 bases at J, with 13 bases between the two ends. The CDR3 DNA sequence: TGTGCCACCAGCAGAACATCCAGGGTCTATGAGCAGTTCTTC. Protein sequence: CATSRTSRVYEQFF. Based on the CDR3 plus reference TRBV15 and TRBJ2-1, the full variable domain is DAMVIQNPRYQVTQFGKPVTLSCSQTLNHNVMYWYQQKSSQAPKLLFHYYDKDFNNEADTPDNFQSRRPNTSFCFLDIRSPGLGDTAMYLCATSRTSRVYEQFFGPGTRLTVL.

This chain joins TRBV5-6 and TRBJ2-7, with 15 bases that match TRBD2. Germline values: CDR1 SGHDT, CDR2 YYEEEE. Losses at the gene ends were 3 bases for V and 11 bases for J; bases not matched to a gene: 12. The CDR3 has 16 amino acids. The CDR3 loop is CASSSGLAGGPDPEYF. CDR3 in DNA: TGTGCCAGCAGCTCCGGACTAGCGGGAGGGCCGGACCCTGAGTACTTC.

The chain recombines TRBV5-1 with TRBJ1-1, with D unresolved. CDR1 and CDR2 (germline): SGHRS, YFSETQ. The ends were cut back, 5 bases at V and 0 bases at J, with 8 bases in the middle. This CDR3 region has 13 residues. In DNA, the CDR3 is TGCGCCAGCAGGCGCGAGGTGAACACTGAAGCTTTCTTT. Its protein product is CASRREVNTEAFF.

CDR3 nucleotides: TGCGCCAGCAGCCAACAGGGCACCAAAAACATTCAGTACTTC. Protein sequence: CASSQQGTKNIQYF. This chain uses TRBV4-3 with TRBJ2-4, with D perhaps TRBD1 (5 bases). V was clipped by 2 bases and J by 2 bases, with 7 bases between them. The CDR3 sequence is 14 residues long. Germline CDR1 is LGHNA and CDR2 is YSLEER.

J is TRBJ1-4 and V is TRBV9, with D perhaps matching TRBD1 (6 bases). Trimming left V 3 bases short and J 0 bases short, with 12 bases between. The CDR3 runs to 16 residues. Germline assignment: CDR1 SGDLS and CDR2 YYNGEE. The CDR3 bases are TGTGCCAGCAGCGAAGGACAGCACGCAACTAATGAAAAACTGTTTTTT. Amino acid sequence: CASSEGQHATNEKLFF. Together with reference TRBV9 and TRBJ1-4, the CDR3 gives the full variable domain: DSGVTQTPKHLITATGQRVTLRCSPRSGDLSVYWYQQSLDQGLQFLIQYYNGEERAKGNILERFSAQQFPDLHSELNLSSLELGDSALYFCASSEGQHATNEKLFFGSGTQLSVL.

The CDR3 DNA is TGTGCCAGCAGTATTTTCCACTTGCGTCAGAGGTACGAGCAGTACTTC. Encoded protein: CASSIFHLRQRYEQYF. The chain uses TRBV28 and TRBJ2-7; D ambiguous. Germline V CDR1 and CDR2: MDHEN, SYDVKM. Trimming left V 5 bases short and J 4 bases short, with 21 bases between. The CDR3 consists of 16 residues.

This clonotype appeared a few times. This chain connects TRBV20-1 to TRBJ2-1; 8 bases agree with TRBD2. This CDR3 has 15 residues. The V and J ends lost 6 bases and 3 bases, in that order; junction bases with no gene match: 10. The V gene's germline CDR1 is DFQATT and CDR2 SNEGSKA (reference sequence). Here the CDR3 reads CSARNGRAVYNEQFF. CDR3 coding DNA: TGCAGTGCACGAAACGGGAGGGCCGTCTACAATGAGCAGTTCTTC.

The CDR3 region is CASSTLGGVSGELFF. CDR3 nucleotide sequence: TGTGCCAGCAGCACACTAGGGGGAGTTTCCGGGGAGCTGTTTTTT. The gene calls are TRBV7-2 and TRBJ2-2; weak D call: TRBD1 (6 bases). The germline CDR1 and CDR2 sequences are SGHTA and FQGNSA. The V gene lost 5 bases and the J gene lost 6 bases, with 16 bases spanning the gap. The CDR3 runs to 15 residues.

This clonotype was seen a few times. The rearrangement joins TRBV20-1 to TRBJ1-1; no reliable D call. Trimming removed 2 bases at V and 2 bases at J, with 6 bases between. The CDR3 has 12 amino acids. From germline, CDR1 is DFQATT and CDR2 SNEGSKA (reference sequence). In DNA form, the CDR3 reads TGCAGTGCTAGACGGAGAAACACTGAAGCTTTCTTT. It yields the protein CSARRRNTEAFF.

The genes are TRBV20-1 and TRBJ2-3, with no clear D. V was trimmed by 7 bases and J by 4 bases, leaving 15 bases between them. The CDR3 sequence is 13 residues long. Germline lookup yields CDR1 DFQATT and CDR2 SNEGSKA (reference sequence). CDR3 nucleotide sequence: TGCAGTGGAGATGGGGTTTTCGCAGATACGCAGTATTTT. This gives the protein CSGDGVFADTQYF.

This clonotype showed up just a few times. This sequence joins TRBV11-1 and TRBJ2-1, with 7 bases lining up with TRBD2. The germline gives CDR1 SGHAT, CDR2 FQDESV (reference sequence). The CDR3 is 13 residues long. The J segment lost 11 bases and the V segment lost 5 bases, leaving 9 bases of the junction unmatched. The CDR3 DNA reads TGTGCCAGCAGCCGGGACTACCGCTTTCAGCAGTTCTTC. Translating it yields CASSRDYRFQQFF.

This clonotype was counted between two and nine times. The V and J genes are TRBV27 and TRBJ1-5; D possibly corresponds to TRBD1 (5 bases). The CDR3 totals 12 residues. Germline assignment: CDR1 MNHEY and CDR2 SMNVEV (reference sequence). V was cut by 3 bases and J by 7 bases, with 7 bases left in between. CDR3 in amino acids: CASSFWGQPQHF. CDR3 DNA: TGTGCCAGCAGTTTTTGGGGGCAGCCCCAGCATTTT.

This clonotype was detected a few times. The rearrangement uses TRBV11-2 and TRBJ2-1; TRBD2 matches 8 bases. This CDR3 has 15 residues. Unmatched junction bases numbered 5, after V lost 1 base and J lost 6 bases. Germline-derived CDR1 and CDR2 are SGHAT and FQNNGV. CDR3 nucleotide sequence: TGTGCCAGCAGCTTAGGACAAAGCGGGAGCAATGAGCAGTTCTTC. Its translation is CASSLGQSGSNEQFF.

This clonotype turned up a few times. The gene calls are TRBV7-9 and TRBJ2-7; the D call may be TRBD1 or TRBD2 (5 bases each). CDR3 length: 14 amino acids. Germline CDR1 and CDR2: SEHNR and FQNEAQ (reference sequence). V dropped 9 bases and J dropped 1 base, with 16 bases sitting between them. The CDR3 region is CASTVGAASYEQYF. The CDR3, as DNA: TGTGCCAGTACTGTCGGGGCAGCTTCCTACGAGCAGTACTTC.

The rearrangement joins TRBV19 to TRBJ1-1; D perhaps matches TRBD1 (6 bases). The length of the CDR3 is 11 residues. The germline V gene has CDR1 LNHDA and CDR2 SQIVND (reference sequence). Trimming shortened V by 7 bases and J by 6 bases, and 9 bases separated the two germline ends. The CDR3 nucleotides are TGTGCCAGTACGACAGGCGCTGAAGCTTTCTTT. This gives the protein CASTTGAEAFF.

The chain's CDR3 is CASSLGGASGKETQYF. In nucleotides, the CDR3 is TGTGCCAGCAGCTTGGGAGGGGCTAGCGGAAAAGAGACCCAGTACTTC. The chain joins TRBV12-3 or TRBV12-4 to TRBJ2-5; 7 bases are shared with TRBD2. Trimming removed 6 bases from V and 3 bases from J; junction bases left unmatched: 13. There are 16 residues in the CDR3.

This clonotype was detected only a few times. The gene calls are TRBV7-6 and TRBJ2-3; D assignment may be TRBD1 or TRBD2 (6 bases each). The CDR3 has 18 amino acids. Per the germline V gene, CDR1 is SGHVS and CDR2 is FNYEAQ. With 4 bases removed from V and 11 bases from J, the gap between germline ends came to 31 bases. CDR3 region: CASSSLFLDGQRARVQYF. The CDR3 DNA follows: TGTGCCAGCAGCTCCTTGTTCCTTGATGGACAGCGGGCTCGAGTGCAGTATTTT.